The next 12 T cell receptor beta chains were all read from a single sample in a study of T cells in localized non-small cell lung cancer. This table comes from immunoSEQ multiplex PCR, and its TCRdb copy is limited to in-frame clones, with some not included. The sample lists 35,000 or so clones, roughly nine tenths occurring once. Sample: peripheral blood, taken before any cancer treatment. Receptor source: a man aged 40 to 70 with stage I lung adenocarcinoma.

The chain has TRBV5-1 and TRBJ2-7; tentatively, D is TRBD1 (6 bases). The CDR3 spans 12 residues. The V end was cut by 4 bases, the J end by 7 bases, with 12 bases between. Germline CDR1 and CDR2: SGHRS and YFSETQ. The CDR3 coding sequence is TGCGCCAGCAGCCAGGGGTTCGGGGAGCAGTACTTC. Translated, it gives CASSQGFGEQYF.

The rearrangement joins TRBV4-2 to TRBJ2-5, with 8 bases that match TRBD1. The ends lost 2 bases at V and 3 bases at J; junction bases unmatched: 8. The length of the CDR3 is 16 residues. Per germline, CDR1 LGHNA and CDR2 YNFKEQ. The CDR3 spells CASSQSTPGQEETQYF. The CDR3 nucleotides read TGTGCCAGCAGCCAATCGACCCCGGGACAGGAAGAGACCCAGTACTTC.

CDR3 DNA: TGTGCCAGCAGCCAGCTGACAGGGTCCCACCGGGCACCCCTCCACTTT. It yields the protein CASSQLTGSHRAPLHF. This chain joins TRBV14 and TRBJ1-6; 7 bases line up with TRBD1. This CDR3 is 16 amino acids long. Trimming took 3 bases from V and 11 from J; bases not matched to a gene: 13. Germline values: CDR1 SGHDN, CDR2 FVKESK.

V gene TRBV30 combines with J gene TRBJ1-3, with unresolved D. The CDR3 is 13 amino acids. Per the germline V gene, CDR1 is GTSNPN and CDR2 is SVGIG (reference sequence). V lost 0 bases to trimming and J lost 2 bases, with 5 bases between them. The CDR3 DNA reads as TGTGCCTGGAGTGTCCTGGCTGGAAACACCATATATTTT. This translates into CAWSVLAGNTIYF.

The chain links TRBV7-9 to TRBJ2-2, with D perhaps TRBD1 (7 bases). Germline-derived CDR1 and CDR2 are SEHNR and FQNEAQ (reference sequence). The CDR3 consists of 15 residues. Trimming stripped 3 bases from V and 4 bases from J, with 12 bases between. In DNA, the CDR3 is TGTGCCAGCAGCTTGCGGGACAGAGGCACCGGGGAGCTGTTTTTT. Residues: CASSLRDRGTGELFF.

The chain couples TRBV5-1 to TRBJ1-1; the match to TRBD1 covers 11 bases. V was pared by 4 bases and J by 3 bases, with 5 bases of the junction left unmatched. Germline V gene data show CDR1 as SGHRS and CDR2 as YFSETQ. The CDR3 covers 15 residues. As DNA, the CDR3 is TGCGCCAGCAGCACGATGGGACAGGGGGACACTGAAGCTTTCTTT. Residues: CASSTMGQGDTEAFF.

The gene calls are TRBV9 and TRBJ1-6, with D tentatively TRBD1 (5 bases). In germline, CDR1 is SGDLS, CDR2 YYNGEE. Trimming removed 2 bases from V and 6 bases from J, with 12 bases in between. The CDR3 is 15 amino acids. Here the CDR3 reads CASSVRGDSNSPLHF. The CDR3 nucleotides read TGTGCCAGCAGCGTGAGAGGGGATTCTAATTCACCCCTCCACTTT.

The rearrangement links TRBV18 to TRBJ1-5; D remains unclear. Germline loops: CDR1 KGHSH, CDR2 LQKENI. Trimming took 0 bases from V and 3 from J, leaving 9 bases between them. The CDR3 length is 15 residues. This CDR3 is CASSPPSGVNQPQHF. In DNA, the CDR3 is TGTGCCAGCTCACCACCGTCCGGGGTCAATCAGCCCCAGCATTTT.

This clone was seen just once. This chain joins TRBV9 and TRBJ2-7; 8 bases are shared with TRBD1. V trimming: 3 bases; J trimming: 5 bases; junction bases outside the gene matches: 7. This CDR3 is 14 amino acids long. Per germline, CDR1 SGDLS and CDR2 YYNGEE. CDR3 residues: CASSEGQGMDEQYF. The CDR3 DNA sequence: TGTGCCAGCAGCGAAGGACAGGGTATGGACGAGCAGTACTTC.

V and J are TRBV11-2 and TRBJ1-2; a weak D match, TRBD1 (6 bases). Trimming cost V 6 bases and J 2 bases, with 10 bases left between them. Looked up from germline, CDR1 is SGHAT and CDR2 is FQNNGV. The CDR3 consists of 13 residues. DNA for the CDR3: TGTGCCAGCAGTTCAGGGGTAAACTATGGCTACACCTTC. As protein: CASSSGVNYGYTF.

In nucleotides, the CDR3 is TGTGCCAGCAGTCCAGATGCAGGATCGGCCGGAAACACCATATATTTT. Translated, it gives CASSPDAGSAGNTIYF. The chain uses TRBV2 and TRBJ1-3, with no clear D. Per the germline V gene, CDR1 is SNHLY and CDR2 is FYNNEI. There are 16 residues in the CDR3. The V end was cut by 5 bases, the J end by 4 bases, with 18 bases between.

The V gene is TRBV11-2, the J gene TRBJ2-7; TRBD2 is a possible D gene (6 bases). Trimming stripped 5 bases from V and 6 bases from J, with 14 bases between. CDR1 is SGHAT, CDR2 FQNNGV, per germline. The CDR3 sequence is 13 residues long. The CDR3 nucleotides read TGTGCCAGCAGCCCCGACGGGGGAGGCGAGCAGTACTTC. Residues: CASSPDGGGEQYF.